This TCR beta chain originates from a study of blood T cell repertoires in COVID-19. Study background: Some COVID-19 samples were acute and others convalescent; all came from the United States, Italy and Spain. The analysed material was cDNA or gDNA that came from T cells, B-cell-depleted T cells, or PBMCs.

How the authors handled the data: Nucleated cell number was recorded as an estimate derived from reference gene primer amplification. Using immunoSEQ multiplex PCR, the repertoire was profiled, and TCRdb retains in-frame clones only, with some absent. The V and J calls and the clone size are those of that table, but D and trimming were determined from the DNA. The sample shows 84,000 or so clones, roughly 80% of them seen only once. This CDR3 is built from 16 residues. Between the trimmed V and J ends, which lost 2 bases and 2 bases, there was a span of 14 bases. Sequenced input: peripheral blood. The V gene is TRBV23-1, the J gene TRBJ2-3; D is perhaps TRBD2 (5 bases). TRBV23-1 is treated as an ORF (open reading frame) with a function not yet certain. This clonotype originated in a human donor in a cohort sampled during active COVID-19. The CDR3 loop reads CASSQKEGASTDTQYF. In DNA form, the CDR3 reads TGCGCCAGCAGTCAAAAAGAGGGAGCCTCCACAGATACGCAGTATTTT.